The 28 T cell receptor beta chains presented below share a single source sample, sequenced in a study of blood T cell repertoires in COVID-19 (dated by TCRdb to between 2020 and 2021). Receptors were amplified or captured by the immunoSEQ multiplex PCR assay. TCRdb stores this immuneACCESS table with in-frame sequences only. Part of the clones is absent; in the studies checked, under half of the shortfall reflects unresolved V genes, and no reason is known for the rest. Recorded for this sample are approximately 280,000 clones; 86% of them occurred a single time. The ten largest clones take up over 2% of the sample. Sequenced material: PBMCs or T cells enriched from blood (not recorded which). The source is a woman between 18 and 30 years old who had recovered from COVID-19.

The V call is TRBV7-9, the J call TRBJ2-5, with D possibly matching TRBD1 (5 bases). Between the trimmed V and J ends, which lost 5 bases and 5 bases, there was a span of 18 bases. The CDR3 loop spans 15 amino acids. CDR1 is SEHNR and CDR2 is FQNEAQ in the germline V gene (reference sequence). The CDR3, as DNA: TGTGCCAGCAGCGACCGGGCACAGGTCGGGGAGACCCAGTACTTC. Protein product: CASSDRAQVGETQYF.

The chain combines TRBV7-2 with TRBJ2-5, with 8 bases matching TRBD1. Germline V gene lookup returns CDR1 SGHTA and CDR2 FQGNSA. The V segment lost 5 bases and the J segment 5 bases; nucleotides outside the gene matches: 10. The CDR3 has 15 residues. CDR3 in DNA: TGTGCCAGCAGCATATGGACAGGGATATTCGAGACCCAGTACTTC. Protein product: CASSIWTGIFETQYF.

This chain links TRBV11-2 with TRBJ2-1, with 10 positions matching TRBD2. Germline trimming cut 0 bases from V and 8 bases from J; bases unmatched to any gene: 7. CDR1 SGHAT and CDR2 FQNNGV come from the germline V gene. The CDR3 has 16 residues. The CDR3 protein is CASSLDPSGSAYEQFF. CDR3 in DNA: TGTGCCAGCAGCTTAGACCCTAGCGGGAGTGCTTATGAGCAGTTCTTC.

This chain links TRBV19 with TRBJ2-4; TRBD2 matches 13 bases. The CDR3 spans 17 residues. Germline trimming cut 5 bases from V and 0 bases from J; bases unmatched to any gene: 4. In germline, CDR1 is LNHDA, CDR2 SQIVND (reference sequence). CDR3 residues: CASSVGLAGLAKNIQYF. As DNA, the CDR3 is TGTGCCAGTAGTGTGGGACTAGCGGGATTAGCCAAAAACATTCAGTACTTC.

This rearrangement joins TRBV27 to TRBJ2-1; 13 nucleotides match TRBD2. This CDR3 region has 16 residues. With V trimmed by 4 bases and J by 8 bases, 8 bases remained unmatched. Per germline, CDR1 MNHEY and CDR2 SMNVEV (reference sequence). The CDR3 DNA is TGTGCCAGCAGTTCCTGGACTAGCGGGAGTAGGTATGAGCAGTTCTTC. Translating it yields CASSSWTSGSRYEQFF.

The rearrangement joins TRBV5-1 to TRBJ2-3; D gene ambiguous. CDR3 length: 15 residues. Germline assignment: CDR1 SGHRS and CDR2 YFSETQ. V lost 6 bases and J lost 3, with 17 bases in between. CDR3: CASIPFMGPTDTQYF. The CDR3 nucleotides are TGCGCCAGCATTCCTTTTATGGGCCCTACAGATACGCAGTATTTT.

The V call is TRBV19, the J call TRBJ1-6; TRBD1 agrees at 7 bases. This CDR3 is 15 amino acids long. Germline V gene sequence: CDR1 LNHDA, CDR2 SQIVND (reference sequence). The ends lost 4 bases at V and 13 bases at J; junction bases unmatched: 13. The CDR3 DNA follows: TGTGCCAGTAGTAATCAACGGGACAGTTTAAGCCCCCTCCACTTT. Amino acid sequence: CASSNQRDSLSPLHF.

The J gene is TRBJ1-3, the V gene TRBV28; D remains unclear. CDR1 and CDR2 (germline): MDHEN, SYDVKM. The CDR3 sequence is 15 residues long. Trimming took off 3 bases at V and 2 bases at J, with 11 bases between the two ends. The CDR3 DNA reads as TGTGCCAGCAGTTTGATGAGATTCACTGGAAACACCATATATTTT. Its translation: CASSLMRFTGNTIYF.

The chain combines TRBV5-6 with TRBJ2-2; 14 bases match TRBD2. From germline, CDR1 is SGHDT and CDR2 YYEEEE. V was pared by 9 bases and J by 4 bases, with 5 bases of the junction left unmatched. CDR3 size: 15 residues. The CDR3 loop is CATTSGGAVTGELFF. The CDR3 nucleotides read TGTGCCACGACTAGCGGGGGGGCCGTCACCGGGGAGCTGTTTTTT. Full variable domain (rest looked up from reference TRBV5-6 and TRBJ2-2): DAGVTQSPTHLIKTRGQQVTLRCSPKSGHDTVSWYQQALGQGPQFIFQYYEEEERQRGNFPDRFSGHQFPNYSSELNVNALLLGDSALYLCATTSGGAVTGELFFGEGSRLTVL.

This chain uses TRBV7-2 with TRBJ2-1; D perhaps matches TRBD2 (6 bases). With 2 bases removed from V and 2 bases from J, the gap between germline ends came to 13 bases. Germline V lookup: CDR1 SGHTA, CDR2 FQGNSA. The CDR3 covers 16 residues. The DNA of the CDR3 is TGTGCCAGCAGCTTACGGCGGGGCCCTACCTACAATGAGCAGTTCTTC. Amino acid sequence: CASSLRRGPTYNEQFF.

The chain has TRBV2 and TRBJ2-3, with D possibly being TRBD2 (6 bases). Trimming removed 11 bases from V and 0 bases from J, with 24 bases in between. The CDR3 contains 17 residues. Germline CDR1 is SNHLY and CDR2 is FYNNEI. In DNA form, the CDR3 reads TGTGCCCACCACGCGGGGACGGGGTCGTCGAGCACAGATACGCAGTATTTT. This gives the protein CAHHAGTGSSSTDTQYF.

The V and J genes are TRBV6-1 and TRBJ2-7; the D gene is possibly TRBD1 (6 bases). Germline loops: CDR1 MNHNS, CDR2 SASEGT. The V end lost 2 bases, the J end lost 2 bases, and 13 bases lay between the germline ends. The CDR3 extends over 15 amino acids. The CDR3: CASSETPGQTYEQYF. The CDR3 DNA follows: TGTGCCAGCAGTGAAACCCCAGGACAGACCTACGAGCAGTACTTC.

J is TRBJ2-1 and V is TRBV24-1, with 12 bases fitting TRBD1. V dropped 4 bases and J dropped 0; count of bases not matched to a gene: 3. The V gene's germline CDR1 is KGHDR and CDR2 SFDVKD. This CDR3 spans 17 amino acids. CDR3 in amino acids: CATSEGGQGASYNEQFF. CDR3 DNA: TGTGCCACCAGTGAGGGGGGACAGGGGGCCTCCTACAATGAGCAGTTCTTC.

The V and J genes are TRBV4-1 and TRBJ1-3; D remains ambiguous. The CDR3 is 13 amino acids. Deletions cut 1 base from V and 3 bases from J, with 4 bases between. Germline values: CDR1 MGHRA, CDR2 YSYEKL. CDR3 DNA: TGCGCCAGCAGCCAAGTCTTTGGAAACACCATATATTTT. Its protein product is CASSQVFGNTIYF.

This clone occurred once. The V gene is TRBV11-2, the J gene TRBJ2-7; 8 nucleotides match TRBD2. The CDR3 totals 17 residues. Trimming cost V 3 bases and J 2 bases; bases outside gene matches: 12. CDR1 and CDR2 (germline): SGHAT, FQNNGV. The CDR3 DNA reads TGTGCCAGCAGCTTTGCCCTCTTGAGCGGGAGACCCTACGAGCAGTACTTC. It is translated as CASSFALLSGRPYEQYF.

CDR3 protein: CASSFPGLAGAAYNEQFF. In DNA, the CDR3 is TGTGCCAGCAGTTTTCCCGGACTAGCGGGAGCAGCCTACAATGAGCAGTTCTTC. The gene calls are TRBV28 and TRBJ2-1, with 13 nucleotides matching TRBD2. The germline V gene has CDR1 MDHEN and CDR2 SYDVKM. The trim removed 3 bases at V and 2 bases at J, leaving 7 bases unmatched. The CDR3 sequence is 18 residues long.

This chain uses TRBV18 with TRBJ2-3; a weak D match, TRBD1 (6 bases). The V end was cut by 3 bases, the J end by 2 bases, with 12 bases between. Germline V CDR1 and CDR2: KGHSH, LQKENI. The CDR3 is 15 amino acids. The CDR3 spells CASSPRTEHTDTQYF. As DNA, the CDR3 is TGTGCCAGCTCACCTCGGACAGAGCACACAGATACGCAGTATTTT. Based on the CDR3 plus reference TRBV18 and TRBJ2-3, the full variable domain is NAGVMQNPRHLVRRRGQEARLRCSPMKGHSHVYWYRQLPEEGLKFMVYLQKENIIDESGMPKERFSAEFPKEGPSILRIQQVVRGDSAAYFCASSPRTEHTDTQYFGPGTRLTVL.

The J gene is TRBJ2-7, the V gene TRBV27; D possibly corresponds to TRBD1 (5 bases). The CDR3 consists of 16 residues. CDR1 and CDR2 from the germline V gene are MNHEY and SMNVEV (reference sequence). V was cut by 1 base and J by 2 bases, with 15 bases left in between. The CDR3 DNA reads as TGTGCCAGCAGTTTATTTTCAGGGAACCGAGCCTACGAGCAGTACTTC. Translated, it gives CASSLFSGNRAYEQYF.

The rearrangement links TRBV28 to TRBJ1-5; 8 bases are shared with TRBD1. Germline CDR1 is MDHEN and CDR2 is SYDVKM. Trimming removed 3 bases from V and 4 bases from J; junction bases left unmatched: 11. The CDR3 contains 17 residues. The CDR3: CASSFPSDRVLNQPQHF. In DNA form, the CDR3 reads TGTGCCAGCAGTTTCCCGTCGGACAGGGTCCTAAATCAGCCCCAGCATTTT.

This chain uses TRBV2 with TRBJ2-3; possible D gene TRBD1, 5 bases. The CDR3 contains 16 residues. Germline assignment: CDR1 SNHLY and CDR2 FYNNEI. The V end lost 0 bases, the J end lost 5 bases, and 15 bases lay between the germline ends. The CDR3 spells CASSEAGRASGDTQYF. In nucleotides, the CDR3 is TGTGCCAGCAGTGAAGCCGGCAGGGCGTCCGGAGATACGCAGTATTTT.

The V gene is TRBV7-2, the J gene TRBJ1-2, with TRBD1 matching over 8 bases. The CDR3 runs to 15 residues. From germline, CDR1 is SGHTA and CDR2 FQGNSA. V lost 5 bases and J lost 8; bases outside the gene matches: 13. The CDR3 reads CASSQPPDRVKGYTF. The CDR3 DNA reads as TGTGCCAGCAGCCAGCCACCGGACAGGGTAAAGGGCTACACCTTC.

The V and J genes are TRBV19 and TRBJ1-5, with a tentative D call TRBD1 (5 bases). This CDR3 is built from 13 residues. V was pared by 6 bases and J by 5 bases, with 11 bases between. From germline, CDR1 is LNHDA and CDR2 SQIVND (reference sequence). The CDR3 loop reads CASRGPRDQPQHF. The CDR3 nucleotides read TGTGCCAGTAGGGGGCCCCGAGATCAGCCCCAGCATTTT. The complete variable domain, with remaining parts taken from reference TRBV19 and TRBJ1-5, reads DGGITQSPKYLFRKEGQNVTLSCEQNLNHDAMYWYRQDPGQGLRLIYYSQIVNDFQKGDIAEGYSVSREKKESFPLTVTSAQKNPTAFYLCASRGPRDQPQHFGDGTRLSIL.

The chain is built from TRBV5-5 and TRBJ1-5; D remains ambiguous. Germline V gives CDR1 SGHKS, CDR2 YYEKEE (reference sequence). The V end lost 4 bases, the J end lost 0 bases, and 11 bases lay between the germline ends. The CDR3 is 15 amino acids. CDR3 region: CASSRSGDSNQPQHF. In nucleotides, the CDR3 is TGTGCCAGCAGCCGCAGCGGTGATAGCAATCAGCCCCAGCATTTT.

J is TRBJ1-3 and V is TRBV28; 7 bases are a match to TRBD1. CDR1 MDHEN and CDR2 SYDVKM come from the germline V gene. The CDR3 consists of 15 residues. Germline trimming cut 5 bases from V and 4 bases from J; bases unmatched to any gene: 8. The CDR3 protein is CASSPVTGEGNTIYF. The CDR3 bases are TGTGCCAGCAGTCCGGTCACAGGGGAGGGAAACACCATATATTTT.

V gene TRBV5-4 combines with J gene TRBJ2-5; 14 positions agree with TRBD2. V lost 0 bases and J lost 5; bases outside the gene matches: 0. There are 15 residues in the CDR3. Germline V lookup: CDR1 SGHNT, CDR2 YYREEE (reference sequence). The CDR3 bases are TGTGCCAGCAGCTTGGGACTAGCGGGAGGGGAGACCCAGTACTTC. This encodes CASSLGLAGGETQYF.

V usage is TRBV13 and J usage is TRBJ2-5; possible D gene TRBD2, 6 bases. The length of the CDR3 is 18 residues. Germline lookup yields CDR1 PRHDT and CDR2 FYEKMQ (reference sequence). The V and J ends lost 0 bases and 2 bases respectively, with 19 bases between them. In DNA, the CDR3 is TGTGCCAGCAGCTTAGGCCGGGCAGGGAGGCGGTCGCAAGAGACCCAGTACTTC. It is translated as CASSLGRAGRRSQETQYF.

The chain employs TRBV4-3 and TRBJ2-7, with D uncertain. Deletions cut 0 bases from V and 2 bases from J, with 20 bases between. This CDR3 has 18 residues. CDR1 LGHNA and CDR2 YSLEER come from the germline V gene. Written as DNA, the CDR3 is TGCGCCAGCAGCCAAGATCTGGGCAGCACAAAACCTGCCTACGAGCAGTACTTC. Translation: CASSQDLGSTKPAYEQYF.

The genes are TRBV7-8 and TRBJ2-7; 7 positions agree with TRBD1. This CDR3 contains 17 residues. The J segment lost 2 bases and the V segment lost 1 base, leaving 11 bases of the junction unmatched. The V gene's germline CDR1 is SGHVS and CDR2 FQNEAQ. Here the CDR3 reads CASSLGSQGSLTYEQYF. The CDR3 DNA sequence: TGTGCCAGCAGCTTAGGCTCACAGGGGAGCCTTACCTACGAGCAGTACTTC. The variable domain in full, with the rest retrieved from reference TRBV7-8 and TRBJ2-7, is GAGVSQSPRYKVAKRGQDVALRCDPISGHVSLFWYQQALGQGPEFLTYFQNEAQLDKSGLPSDRFFAERPEGSVSTLKIQRTQQEDSAVYLCASSLGSQGSLTYEQYFGPGTRLTVT.